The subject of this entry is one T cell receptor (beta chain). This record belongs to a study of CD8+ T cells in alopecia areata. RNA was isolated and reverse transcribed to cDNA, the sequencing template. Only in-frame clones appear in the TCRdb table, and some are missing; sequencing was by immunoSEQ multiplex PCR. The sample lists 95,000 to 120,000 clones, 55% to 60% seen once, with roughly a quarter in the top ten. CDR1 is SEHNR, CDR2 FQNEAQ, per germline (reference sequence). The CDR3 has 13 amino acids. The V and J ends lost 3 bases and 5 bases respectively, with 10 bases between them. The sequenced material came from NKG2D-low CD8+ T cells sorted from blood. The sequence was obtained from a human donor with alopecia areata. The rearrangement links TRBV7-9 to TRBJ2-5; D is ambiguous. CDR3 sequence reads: CASSLRLGETQYF. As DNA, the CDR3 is TGTGCCAGCAGCTTGCGGCTGGGCGAGACCCAGTACTTC.